One and the same sample provided the 10 T cell receptor beta chains below, sequenced in a study of blood T cells in healthy people across ages. The authors ran a second PCR of roughly 7 to 11 cycles using a sample-barcoded 5' primer and a J-beta primer mix. TCRdb reprocessed the 5' RACE reads with MiXCR, giving one entry per CDR3 protein. The profile shows around 500,000 distinct CDR3 sequences, more than 45% of them singletons. Source material: blood. The origin of the receptors is a man of 80 years or more in good health.

V and J are TRBV12-3 or TRBV12-4 and TRBJ2-1; D unresolved. V dropped 6 bases and J dropped 1 base, with 10 bases sitting between them. There are 14 residues in the CDR3. The CDR3, as DNA: TGTGCCAGCAGGCCGGGCCCTTCCTACAATGAGCAGTTCTTC. It specifies CASRPGPSYNEQFF.

The chain links TRBV7-2 to TRBJ2-3, with 10 bases aligning to TRBD2. The CDR3 length is 17 residues. Germline V CDR1 and CDR2: SGHTA, FQGNSA. V dropped 2 bases and J dropped 0; count of bases not matched to a gene: 5. Here the CDR3 DNA reads TGTGCCAGCAGCTTACTAGCGGGGGCGGGTAGCACAGATACGCAGTATTTT. Amino acids: CASSLLAGAGSTDTQYF.

The chain links TRBV15 to TRBJ2-5, with TRBD2 matching 7 bases. The J segment lost 4 bases and the V segment lost 0 bases, leaving 8 bases of the junction unmatched. Germline CDR1 LNHNV, CDR2 YYDKDF (reference sequence). This CDR3 spans 16 amino acids. The CDR3 nucleotides read TGTGCCACCAGCAGAGATCGGGCTAGCGGTGGAGAGACCCAGTACTTC. Encoded protein: CATSRDRASGGETQYF.

This clonotype was seen only a few times. V and J are TRBV29-1 and TRBJ1-2; no clear D gene. The germline V and J ends were trimmed by 7 bases and 0 bases, with 6 bases remaining between them. There are 11 residues in the CDR3. Germline-derived CDR1 and CDR2 are SQVTM and ANQGSEA. CDR3 protein: CSGGANYGYTF. DNA for the CDR3: TGCAGCGGGGGAGCTAACTATGGCTACACCTTC.

The chain is built from TRBV7-9 and TRBJ2-7; TRBD1 matches at 9 bases. The CDR3 runs 14 residues. The germline V gene has CDR1 SEHNR and CDR2 FQNEAQ (reference sequence). J was trimmed by 3 bases and V by 5 bases; bases with no gene match: 5. The CDR3, as DNA: TGTGCCAGCAGCCTACAGGGGGCTGGCTACGAGCAGTACTTC. This sequence encodes CASSLQGAGYEQYF.

This chain links TRBV9 with TRBJ2-1; TRBD1 matches at 9 bases. Germline trimming cut 0 bases from V and 10 bases from J; bases unmatched to any gene: 17. The CDR3 is 18 residues long. The germline CDR1 and CDR2 sequences are SGDLS and YYNGEE. This CDR3 is CASSVVDGTGSNRREQFF. The CDR3 nucleotides read TGTGCCAGCAGCGTAGTAGATGGGACAGGGTCCAATCGACGGGAGCAGTTCTTC. Filled out from reference TRBV9 and TRBJ2-1, the complete variable domain reads DSGVTQTPKHLITATGQRVTLRCSPRSGDLSVYWYQQSLDQGLQFLIQYYNGEERAKGNILERFSAQQFPDLHSELNLSSLELGDSALYFCASSVVDGTGSNRREQFFGPGTRLTVL.

V gene TRBV10-3 combines with J gene TRBJ2-5; D uncertain. Germline CDR1 reads ENHRY; CDR2 reads SYGVKD. This CDR3 contains 14 residues. V was trimmed by 2 bases and J by 0 bases, leaving 7 bases between them. This CDR3 is CAISELADQETQYF. CDR3 sequence (DNA): TGTGCCATCAGTGAGCTGGCGGACCAAGAGACCCAGTACTTC.

This chain uses TRBV24-1 with TRBJ2-1; the match to TRBD2 covers 7 bases. V trimming: 6 bases; J trimming: 6 bases; junction bases outside the gene matches: 1. The germline V gene encodes CDR1 KGHDR and CDR2 SFDVKD. CDR3 size: 12 residues. CDR3 region: CATSPGGNEQFF. DNA of the CDR3: TGTGCCACCAGTCCGGGGGGCAATGAGCAGTTCTTC.

The V gene is TRBV12-3 or TRBV12-4, the J gene TRBJ2-1; D is perhaps TRBD1 or TRBD2 (6 bases each). The CDR3 spans 15 residues. V lost 6 bases and J lost 1, with 13 bases in between. The CDR3: CASRRRGGSYNEQFF. The CDR3 coding sequence is TGTGCCAGCAGACGTAGAGGGGGGTCCTACAATGAGCAGTTCTTC.

Only a few counts were recorded for this clonotype. The chain combines TRBV3-1 with TRBJ2-7; TRBD1 matches 10 bases. CDR1 is LGHDT and CDR2 is YNNKEL in the germline V gene (reference sequence). V lost 2 bases, J lost 7 bases, and 8 bases stayed unmatched. The CDR3 has 15 amino acids. CDR3 residues: CASSQMTGGKWEQYF. CDR3 DNA sequence: TGTGCCAGCAGCCAAATGACAGGGGGCAAGTGGGAGCAGTACTTC.